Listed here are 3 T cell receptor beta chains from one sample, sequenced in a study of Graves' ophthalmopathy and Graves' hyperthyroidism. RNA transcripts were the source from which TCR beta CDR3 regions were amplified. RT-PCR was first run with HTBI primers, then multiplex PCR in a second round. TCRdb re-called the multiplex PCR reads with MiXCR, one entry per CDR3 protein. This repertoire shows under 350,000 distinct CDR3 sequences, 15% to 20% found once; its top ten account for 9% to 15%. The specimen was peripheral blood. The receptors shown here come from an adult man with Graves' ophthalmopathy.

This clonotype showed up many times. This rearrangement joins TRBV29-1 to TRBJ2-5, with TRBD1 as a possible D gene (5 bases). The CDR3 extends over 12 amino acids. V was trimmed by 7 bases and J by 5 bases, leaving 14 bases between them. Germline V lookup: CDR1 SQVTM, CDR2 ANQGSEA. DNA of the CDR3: TGCAGCGCAAGGGCCCCAGGGGAGACCCAGTACTTC. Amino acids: CSARAPGETQYF.

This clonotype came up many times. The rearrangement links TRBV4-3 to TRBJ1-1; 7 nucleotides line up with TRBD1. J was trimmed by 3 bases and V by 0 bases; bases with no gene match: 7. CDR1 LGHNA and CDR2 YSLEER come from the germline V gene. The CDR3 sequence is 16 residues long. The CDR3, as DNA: TGCGCCAGCAGCCAAGATCTGAACAGGGGTGACACTGAAGCTTTCTTT. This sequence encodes CASSQDLNRGDTEAFF.

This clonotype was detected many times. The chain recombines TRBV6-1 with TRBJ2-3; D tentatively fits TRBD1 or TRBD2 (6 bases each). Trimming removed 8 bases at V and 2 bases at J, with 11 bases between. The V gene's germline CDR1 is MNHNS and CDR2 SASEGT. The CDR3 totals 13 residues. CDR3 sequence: CASGGLFTDTQYF. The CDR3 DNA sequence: TGTGCCAGCGGGGGGCTCTTCACAGATACGCAGTATTTT.